This TCR beta chain was obtained from a study of Graves' ophthalmopathy and Graves' hyperthyroidism. Study observations and caveats: Sensitivity of roughly 88% and specificity of less than 82% were achieved when a 13-signature model separated ophthalmopathy from stable hyperthyroidism.

V trimming: 5 bases; J trimming: 9 bases; junction bases outside the gene matches: 6. CDR3 length equals 12 residues. The germline V gene has CDR1 SQVTM and CDR2 ANQGSEA. The authors amplified TCR beta CDR3 regions from RNA transcripts. The authors performed first-round RT-PCR with HTBI primers and then a second-round multiplex PCR. TCRdb independently ran MiXCR on the multiplex PCR reads; one entry per CDR3 protein. Of about 1.1 million distinct CDR3 sequences listed, 36% are singletons. About this clonotype itself: The target antigen is unknown.

The sequencing sample was made of peripheral blood or thyroid tissue (not recorded which). This clonotype originated in an adult man with Graves' hyperthyroidism. This rearrangement joins TRBV29-1 to TRBJ1-5; TRBD1 matches at 8 bases. In nucleotides, the CDR3 is TGCAGCGTTTACAGGGGGAATAGGCCCCAGCATTTT. This codes for CSVYRGNRPQHF.